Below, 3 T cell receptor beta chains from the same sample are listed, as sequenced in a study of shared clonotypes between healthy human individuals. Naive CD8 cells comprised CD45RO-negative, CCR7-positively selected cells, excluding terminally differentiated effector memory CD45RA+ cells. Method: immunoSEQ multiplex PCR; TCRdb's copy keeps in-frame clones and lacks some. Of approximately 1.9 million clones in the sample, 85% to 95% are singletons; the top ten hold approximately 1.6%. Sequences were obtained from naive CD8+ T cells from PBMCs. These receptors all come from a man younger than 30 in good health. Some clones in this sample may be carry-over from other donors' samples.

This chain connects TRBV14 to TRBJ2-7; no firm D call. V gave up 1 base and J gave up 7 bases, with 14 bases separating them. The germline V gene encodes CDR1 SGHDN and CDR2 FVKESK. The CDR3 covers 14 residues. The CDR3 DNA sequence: TGTGCCAGCAGCCAAGGAAGACCGTCCGGAGAGCAGTACTTC. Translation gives CASSQGRPSGEQYF.

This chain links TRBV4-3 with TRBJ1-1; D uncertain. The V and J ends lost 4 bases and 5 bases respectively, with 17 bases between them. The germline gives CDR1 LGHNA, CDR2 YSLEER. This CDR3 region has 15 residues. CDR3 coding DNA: TGCGCCAGCAGCCGAAAAGAGCTTGGGTGGACTGAAGCTTTCTTT. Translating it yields CASSRKELGWTEAFF.

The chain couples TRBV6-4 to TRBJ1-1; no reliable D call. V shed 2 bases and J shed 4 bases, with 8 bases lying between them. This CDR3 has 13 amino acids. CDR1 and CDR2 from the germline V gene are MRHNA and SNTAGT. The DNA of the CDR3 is TGTGCCAGCAGTGACCGATACGGCACTGAAGCTTTCTTT. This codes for CASSDRYGTEAFF.